Below, 14 T cell receptor beta chains from the same sample are listed, as sequenced in a study of T cell clonality in common variable immunodeficiency. Points from the study as a whole: Common variable immunodeficiency TCR beta sequences reportedly had fewer deletions and N-nucleotide insertions.

Here immunoSEQ multiplex PCR was the method, and the copy in TCRdb shows in-frame clones only, minus some. Singletons are absent from the sample, which has over 30,000 clones. These receptors have no identified antigens. Sequencing used peripheral blood mononuclear cells. All receptors come from a human donor with common variable immunodeficiency.

The part of the CDR3 DNA that was read is TGTGCCAGCAGTTATGGGGCCGGAATGGGCACTGAA. It encodes CASSYGAGMGTE. The full-length CDR3 reads as CASSYGAGMGTEAFF. The genes are TRBV6-2 or TRBV6-3 and TRBJ1-1; D is perhaps TRBD1 (5 bases). Coverage ceases 3 residues before the CDR3 finishes, and the germline J gene fills in the end. The CDR3 covers 15 residues. The V and J ends lost 3 bases and 4 bases respectively, with 15 bases between them. The germline V gene has CDR1 MNHEY and CDR2 SVGEGT.

This clone was counted a few times. Here the CDR3 reads CASSIVANSGNTIYF. The CDR3 bases that were read are TGTGCCAGTAGTATCGTGGCCAACTCTGGAAACACC. The chain has TRBV19 and TRBJ1-3; unclear D gene. The read stops 3 residues short of the end of the CDR3; the missing end is completed from the germline J gene. Between the trimmed V and J ends, which lost 3 bases and 0 bases, there was a span of 9 bases. Per the germline V gene, CDR1 is LNHDA and CDR2 is SQIVND (reference sequence). The CDR3 totals 15 residues.

A few counts support this clone. The read terminates 3 residues before the CDR3 end, so the remaining end is supplied by the germline J gene. The J gene is TRBJ1-6, the V gene TRBV20-1; TRBD1 matches at 9 bases. V was clipped by 3 bases and J by 11 bases; unmatched bases: 2. The CDR3 contains 12 residues. Germline V gene lookup returns CDR1 DFQATT and CDR2 SNEGSKA (reference sequence). CDR3 in amino acids: CSARRQGAPLHF. The part of the CDR3 DNA that was read is TGCAGTGCTAGGCGACAGGGGGCACCC.

This clone was observed at least ten times. The CDR3 end falls 3 residues outside the read, so it is completed with the germline J gene. This chain uses TRBV5-1 with TRBJ1-1; TRBD1 matches 7 bases. The CDR3 extends over 16 amino acids. Unmatched junction bases numbered 6, after V lost 0 bases and J lost 1 base. Germline V gene data show CDR1 as SGHRS and CDR2 as YFSETQ. CDR3 DNA, as far as it was read: TGCGCCAGCAGCTTGGTGGCAGGGGGTAGGAACACTGAA. It specifies CASSLVAGGRNTE. The CDR3 in its entirety is CASSLVAGGRNTEAFF.

This clone was picked up many times. The read terminates 3 residues before the CDR3 end, so the remaining end is supplied by the germline J gene. The chain is built from TRBV10-3 and TRBJ1-5, with D unresolved. Trimming shortened V by 9 bases and J by 0 bases, and 15 bases separated the two germline ends. This CDR3 comprises 15 residues. The germline gives CDR1 ENHRY, CDR2 SYGVKD. The CDR3 DNA, read in part, is TGTGCCATTTTACCACAGCTAAATAGCAATCAGCCC. It yields the protein CAILPQLNSNQP. The whole CDR3 region reads CAILPQLNSNQPQHF.

In this sample, this clone turned up many times. The DNA ends 3 residues before the CDR3 does, and the rest of the CDR3 is filled in from the germline J gene. The chain recombines TRBV14 with TRBJ2-1, with D perhaps matching TRBD1 (7 bases). The CDR3 spans 16 residues. Germline assignment: CDR1 SGHDN and CDR2 FVKESK. Trimming shortened V by 6 bases and J by 5 bases, and 20 bases separated the two germline ends. The chain's CDR3 is CASSRGGGGIDNEQFF. The sequenced part of the CDR3 DNA is TGTGCCAGCAGTCGTGGAGGGGGCGGGATCGACAATGAG.

Comments on this clone: The read is 3 residues too short to cover the CDR3 end, so that end is filled in from the germline J gene. The chain recombines TRBV7-2 with TRBJ1-6; D is uncertain. Trimming took 1 base from V and 5 from J, leaving 6 bases between them. The CDR3 runs to 14 residues. The germline V gene encodes CDR1 SGHTA and CDR2 FQGNSA. The CDR3 protein is CASSLGLNNSPLHF. Partial CDR3 DNA: TGTGCCAGCAGCTTAGGACTGAATAATTCACCC.

There are many counts of this clone. The missing CDR3 end, 3 residues past where the read stops, is filled in from the germline J gene. The chain joins TRBV7-9 to TRBJ1-6; D gene unclear. The CDR3 contains 12 residues. Trimming took 1 base from V and 10 from J, leaving 5 bases between them. Germline V gives CDR1 SEHNR, CDR2 FQNEAQ (reference sequence). CDR3 in amino acids: CASSLDRSPLHF. The covered CDR3 bases are TGTGCCAGCAGCTTAGATCGGTCACCC.

Note on this clone: Read sequence stops 3 residues before the CDR3 end, and the germline J gene provides the missing end. The chain recombines TRBV11-1 with TRBJ2-5; D unresolved. The CDR3 is made up of 11 amino acids. Germline CDR1 and CDR2: SGHAT and FQDESV (reference sequence). The germline V and J ends were trimmed by 4 bases and 2 bases, with 2 bases remaining between them. CDR3 DNA (partial): TGTGCCAGCAGCTCTCAAGAGACC. Protein: CASSSQET. From start to end, the CDR3 is CASSSQETQYF.

This clone was detected a few times. The read ends 3 residues shy of where the CDR3 ends; the end is completed using the germline J gene. This chain links TRBV30 with TRBJ2-7; TRBD1 matches 7 bases. V shed 3 bases and J 0 bases; nucleotides not matched to a gene: 5. This CDR3 has 14 residues. Germline V gene lookup returns CDR1 GTSNPN and CDR2 SVGIG (reference sequence). The sequenced CDR3 bases are TGTGCCTGGAGCCCGGGACAGTTCTCCTACGAG. It is translated as CAWSPGQFSYE. The full-length CDR3 reads as CAWSPGQFSYEQYF.

This clone was counted a few times. The CDR3 goes on 3 residues after the read ends, and that part is filled in from the germline J gene. The chain carries TRBV13 and TRBJ2-2; 12 bases line up with TRBD2. This CDR3 contains 16 residues. V shed 3 bases, J shed 5 bases, and the junction held 4 bases outside the gene matches. Germline CDR1 and CDR2: PRHDT and FYEKMQ (reference sequence). The CDR3 sequence is CASSLPSGGETGELFF. The CDR3 DNA, read in part, is TGTGCCAGCAGCTTGCCTAGCGGGGGGGAGACCGGGGAG.

In its sample, this clone was seen a few times. The CDR3 end is not reached by the read, which stops 3 residues before it; the germline J gene fills it in. The chain carries TRBV20-1 and TRBJ2-7; D is perhaps TRBD2 (5 bases). The CDR3 sequence is 14 residues long. Deletions cut 6 bases from V and 0 bases from J, with 15 bases between. Looked up from germline, CDR1 is DFQATT and CDR2 is SNEGSKA (reference sequence). The covered CDR3 bases are TGCAGTGCCGGCGAGCGGTCGAGCTCCTACGAG. Encoded protein: CSAGERSSSYE. The entire CDR3 reads CSAGERSSSYEQYF.

The table lists this clone with many counts. The read terminates 3 residues before the CDR3 end, so the remaining end is supplied by the germline J gene. This chain connects TRBV14 to TRBJ2-2; 13 bases line up with TRBD2. This CDR3 has 16 amino acids. Trimming removed 2 bases from V and 5 bases from J; junction bases left unmatched: 2. The germline CDR1 and CDR2 sequences are SGHDN and FVKESK. The DNA read from the CDR3 is TGTGCCAGCAGCCAAAGGACTAGCGGGGGAACCGGGGAG. Its protein is CASSQRTSGGTGE. The CDR3, in full, reads CASSQRTSGGTGELFF.

This clone was seen only a few times. The read stops 3 residues short of the end of the CDR3; the missing end is completed from the germline J gene. V is TRBV7-2 and J is TRBJ1-1; 8 bases align to TRBD1. Germline CDR1 and CDR2: SGHTA and FQGNSA. The CDR3 extends over 15 amino acids. CDR3 DNA, as far as it was read: TGTGCCAGCAGATCGACAGGGGCGGGGGTTCTAAAG. This translates into CASRSTGAGVLK. The CDR3 reads in full as CASRSTGAGVLKAFF.